This T cell receptor (beta chain) was observed in a study of cytomegalovirus exposure and HLA in healthy donors. Whole-study results and caveats: Among TCR beta chains of equal frequency, HLA-associated ones were more clonally expanded in a later analysis. In vitro data verified a few CMV-associated chains as specific for CMV antigens.

Germline V gene lookup returns CDR1 SGHTS and CDR2 YDEGEE. V gave up 1 base and J gave up 15 bases; unmatched junction bases: 3. The length of the CDR3 is 12 residues. To note about this clone: No antigen is known for it.

Researchers ran the PCR with 60 Vbeta and 13 Jbeta primers. Clones were sequenced by immunoSEQ multiplex PCR, and TCRdb holds only the in-frame ones, with some missing. In the table there are around 140,000 clones, around 80% of which are singletons. The sequence derives from a female donor in good health and CMV-seropositive. The specimen was PBMCs. V usage is TRBV5-8 and J usage is TRBJ2-2, with 10 positions matching TRBD1. The CDR3 here is CASSLKGQGMFF. CDR3 DNA sequence: TGTGCCAGCAGCTTGAAGGGACAGGGGATGTTTTTT.